Listed here are 15 T cell receptor beta chains from one sample, sequenced in a study of identical twins. TCRdb re-called the 5' RACE reads through MiXCR, storing one row per CDR3 protein. The repertoire holds 600,000 to 850,000 distinct CDR3 sequences, with 18% as singletons. The data also belong to a second study, concerning T cells expressing NK-cell markers.

The sample consisted of PBMCs. These receptors originate from a woman younger than 35 in good health.

V gene TRBV5-5 combines with J gene TRBJ2-7; D might be TRBD2 (5 bases). The germline V and J ends were trimmed by 1 base and 3 bases, with 8 bases remaining between them. The CDR3 has 13 amino acids. CDR1 is SGHKS, CDR2 YYEKEE, per germline (reference sequence). The CDR3 spells CASSLHGDYEQYF. The CDR3 bases are TGTGCCAGCAGCTTGCACGGGGACTACGAGCAGTACTTC. The full variable domain, in which reference TRBV5-5 and TRBJ2-7 provide the parts outside the CDR3, is DAGVTQSPTHLIKTRGQQVTLRCSPISGHKSVSWYQQVLGQGPQFIFQYYEKEERGRGNFPDRFSARQFPNYSSELNVNALLLGDSALYLCASSLHGDYEQYFGPGTRLTVT.

This rearrangement joins TRBV9 to TRBJ1-2; TRBD1 might be the D (5 bases). Germline CDR1 and CDR2: SGDLS and YYNGEE. The CDR3 is 13 residues long. V dropped 5 bases and J dropped 7 bases, with 15 bases sitting between them. CDR3: CASSSPPGLGYTF. The CDR3 nucleotides read TGTGCCAGCAGTTCACCCCCGGGGCTTGGCTACACCTTC.

The chain employs TRBV11-2 and TRBJ2-5, with D possibly TRBD1 on 6 matching bases. V dropped 4 bases and J dropped 1 base, with 13 bases sitting between them. The CDR3 has 15 amino acids. Germline CDR1 SGHAT, CDR2 FQNNGV. CDR3 nucleotide sequence: TGTGCCAGCAGCTACCTCGGGGACACCCAAGAGACCCAGTACTTC. Translated: CASSYLGDTQETQYF.

This clonotype was detected a few times. The CDR3 loop reads CASSPLDTGGSYEQYF. As DNA, the CDR3 is TGTGCCAGCAGTCCCCTGGACACGGGGGGTTCCTACGAGCAGTACTTC. The chain carries TRBV6-1 and TRBJ2-7, with 7 bases aligning to TRBD2. Looked up from germline, CDR1 is MNHNS and CDR2 is SASEGT. V trimming: 5 bases; J trimming: 1 base; junction bases outside the gene matches: 11. The length of the CDR3 is 16 residues.

The rearrangement joins TRBV2 to TRBJ1-2, with TRBD1 as a possible D gene (5 bases). The ends were cut back, 7 bases at V and 3 bases at J, with 12 bases in the middle. The CDR3 covers 13 residues. Germline V gives CDR1 SNHLY, CDR2 FYNNEI. CDR3 coding DNA: TGTGCCAGCAATGAGGGGACTTACTATGGCTACACCTTC. Its protein product is CASNEGTYYGYTF.

The V and J genes are TRBV7-9 and TRBJ2-1; no firm D call. Germline CDR1 SEHNR, CDR2 FQNEAQ (reference sequence). This CDR3 has 15 residues. Trimming left V 0 bases short and J 1 base short, with 7 bases between. The CDR3 loop is CASSLAPGSYNEQFF. CDR3 sequence (DNA): TGTGCCAGCAGCTTAGCCCCGGGTTCCTACAATGAGCAGTTCTTC.

The chain links TRBV10-3 to TRBJ2-6, with 7 bases aligning to TRBD1. V was pared by 6 bases and J by 1 base, with 6 bases of the junction left unmatched. Germline CDR1 ENHRY, CDR2 SYGVKD. The CDR3 runs to 16 residues. The DNA of the CDR3 is TGTGCCATCAGCGGGACAGTCTTTTCTGGGGCCAACGTCCTGACTTTC. It codes for CAISGTVFSGANVLTF.

This clonotype was observed many times. The chain recombines TRBV14 with TRBJ2-7, with no clear D. This CDR3 has 11 amino acids. Per germline, CDR1 SGHDN and CDR2 FVKESK. Trimming pared 1 base from V and 11 bases from J, leaving 9 bases between. CDR3 amino acids: CASSQGATKYF. CDR3 bases: TGTGCCAGCAGCCAAGGAGCCACGAAGTACTTC.

This clonotype was detected a few times. The chain couples TRBV12-3 or TRBV12-4 to TRBJ2-1; 11 bases fit TRBD2. Unmatched junction bases numbered 2, after V lost 5 bases and J lost 2 bases. CDR3 length equals 15 residues. The CDR3 here is CASSGTSGAYNEQFF. The CDR3, as DNA: TGTGCCAGCAGTGGGACTAGCGGAGCCTACAATGAGCAGTTCTTC.

This clonotype was seen a handful of times. The genes are TRBV7-2 and TRBJ2-6, with D perhaps being TRBD1 or TRBD2 (5 bases each). V was cut by 8 bases and J by 0 bases, with 17 bases left in between. Germline V gives CDR1 SGHTA, CDR2 FQGNSA. CDR3 length: 17 amino acids. In DNA, the CDR3 is TGTGCCAGCGGGCCGGGACGAAAAAACTCTGGGGCCAACGTCCTGACTTTC. Encoded protein: CASGPGRKNSGANVLTF.

This clonotype was picked up a small number of times. This rearrangement joins TRBV6-6 to TRBJ2-7; D gene uncertain. The CDR3 extends over 12 amino acids. V lost 6 bases and J lost 1, with 7 bases in between. From germline, CDR1 is MNHNY and CDR2 SVGAGI (reference sequence). The CDR3 is CASRASSYEQYF. In DNA, the CDR3 is TGTGCCAGCAGAGCCTCGTCCTACGAGCAGTACTTC.

This clonotype occurred a few times. This chain joins TRBV20-1 and TRBJ2-5, with unresolved D. V shed 6 bases and J shed 5 bases, with 10 bases lying between them. Germline V gene sequence: CDR1 DFQATT, CDR2 SNEGSKA (reference sequence). The CDR3 totals 11 residues. The CDR3 sequence: CSAVGPETQYF. CDR3 bases: TGCAGTGCCGTTGGGCCGGAGACCCAGTACTTC.

This clonotype was seen more than once but under ten times. The chain joins TRBV7-7 to TRBJ2-7, with D perhaps TRBD2 (5 bases). This CDR3 comprises 17 residues. CDR1 is SSHAT, CDR2 FNYEAQ, per germline (reference sequence). CDR3 sequence: CASASEKAGILSYEQYF. The CDR3, as DNA: TGTGCTAGCGCCTCCGAAAAGGCCGGCATCCTCTCCTACGAGCAGTACTTC.

This clonotype came up a few times. V usage is TRBV5-6 and J usage is TRBJ2-7, with 7 bases aligning to TRBD1. There are 15 residues in the CDR3. The germline gives CDR1 SGHDT, CDR2 YYEEEE. J lost 3 bases, V lost 5 bases, and 11 bases had no gene match. The CDR3 protein is CASSLYRGPYYEQYF. The CDR3 DNA reads as TGTGCCAGCAGTTTATACAGGGGCCCTTACTACGAGCAGTACTTC. Full variable domain (missing parts from reference TRBV5-6 and TRBJ2-7): DAGVTQSPTHLIKTRGQQVTLRCSPKSGHDTVSWYQQALGQGPQFIFQYYEEEERQRGNFPDRFSGHQFPNYSSELNVNALLLGDSALYLCASSLYRGPYYEQYFGPGTRLTVT.

CDR3 nucleotides: TGCAGCGTTGGGCCCCGGGGTCGCTACGAGCAGTACTTC. Translation: CSVGPRGRYEQYF. J is TRBJ2-7 and V is TRBV29-1; D might be TRBD2 (5 bases). With 4 bases removed from V and 3 bases from J, the gap between germline ends came to 13 bases. The CDR3 covers 13 residues. The V gene's germline CDR1 is SQVTM and CDR2 ANQGSEA.